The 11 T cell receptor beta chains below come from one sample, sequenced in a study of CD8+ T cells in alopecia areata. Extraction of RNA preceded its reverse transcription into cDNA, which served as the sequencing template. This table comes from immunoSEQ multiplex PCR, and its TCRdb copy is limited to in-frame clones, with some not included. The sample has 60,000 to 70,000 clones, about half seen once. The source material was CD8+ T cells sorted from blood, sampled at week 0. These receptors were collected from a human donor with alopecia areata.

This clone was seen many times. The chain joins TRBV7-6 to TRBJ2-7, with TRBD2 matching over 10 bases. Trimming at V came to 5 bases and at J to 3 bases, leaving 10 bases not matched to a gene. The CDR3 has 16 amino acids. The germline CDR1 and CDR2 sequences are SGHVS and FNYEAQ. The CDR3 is CASSPQAGGPFYEQYF. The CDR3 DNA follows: TGTGCCAGCAGCCCCCAAGCGGGAGGGCCCTTCTACGAGCAGTACTTC.

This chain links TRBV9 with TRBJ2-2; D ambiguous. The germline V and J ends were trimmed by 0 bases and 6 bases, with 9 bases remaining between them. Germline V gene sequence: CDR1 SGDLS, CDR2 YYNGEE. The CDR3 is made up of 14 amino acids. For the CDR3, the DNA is TGTGCCAGCAGCGTAGTCGATAGTCCCGGGGAGCTGTTTTTT. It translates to CASSVVDSPGELFF. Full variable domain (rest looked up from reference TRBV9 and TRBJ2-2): DSGVTQTPKHLITATGQRVTLRCSPRSGDLSVYWYQQSLDQGLQFLIQYYNGEERAKGNILERFSAQQFPDLHSELNLSSLELGDSALYFCASSVVDSPGELFFGEGSRLTVL.

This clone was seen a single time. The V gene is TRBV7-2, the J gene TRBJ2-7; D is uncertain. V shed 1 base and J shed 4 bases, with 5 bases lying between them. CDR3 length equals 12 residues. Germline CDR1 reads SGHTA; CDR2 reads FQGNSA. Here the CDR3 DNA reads TGTGCCAGCAGCTTAGTTTTGTACGAGCAGTACTTC. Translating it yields CASSLVLYEQYF.

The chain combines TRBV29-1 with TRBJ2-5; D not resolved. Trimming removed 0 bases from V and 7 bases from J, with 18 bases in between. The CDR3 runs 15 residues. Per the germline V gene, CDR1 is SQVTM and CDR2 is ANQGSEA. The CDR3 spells CSVEDFGDFDGTQYF. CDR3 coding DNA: TGCAGCGTTGAAGATTTTGGGGATTTCGATGGGACCCAGTACTTC.

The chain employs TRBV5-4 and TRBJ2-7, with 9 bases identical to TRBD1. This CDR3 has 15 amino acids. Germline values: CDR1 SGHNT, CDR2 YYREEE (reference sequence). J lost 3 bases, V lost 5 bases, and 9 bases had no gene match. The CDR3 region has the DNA TGTGCCAGCAGACCGGACAGGGGAGTGGACTACGAGCAGTACTTC. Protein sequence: CASRPDRGVDYEQYF.

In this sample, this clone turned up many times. CDR3 region: CASSPGQRPYEQYF. As DNA, the CDR3 is TGTGCCAGCAGCCCTGGCCAGCGACCCTACGAGCAGTACTTC. V gene TRBV27 combines with J gene TRBJ2-7; D not resolved. Germline assignment: CDR1 MNHEY and CDR2 SMNVEV (reference sequence). V was cut by 6 bases and J by 2 bases, with 14 bases left in between. The CDR3 totals 14 residues.

CDR3 amino acids: CASSLGETEAFF. DNA for the CDR3: TGTGCCAGCAGCCTAGGGGAGACTGAAGCTTTCTTT. This chain joins TRBV11-2 and TRBJ1-1, with D possibly being TRBD1 (5 bases). The CDR3 contains 12 residues. The germline V and J ends were trimmed by 5 bases and 5 bases, with 9 bases remaining between them. The V gene's germline CDR1 is SGHAT and CDR2 FQNNGV.

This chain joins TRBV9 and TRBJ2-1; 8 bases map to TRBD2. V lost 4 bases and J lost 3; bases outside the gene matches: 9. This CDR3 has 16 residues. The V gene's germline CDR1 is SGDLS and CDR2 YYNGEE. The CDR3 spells CASSPGGDPVYNEQFF. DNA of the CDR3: TGTGCCAGCAGCCCGGGGGGGGACCCGGTCTACAATGAGCAGTTCTTC.

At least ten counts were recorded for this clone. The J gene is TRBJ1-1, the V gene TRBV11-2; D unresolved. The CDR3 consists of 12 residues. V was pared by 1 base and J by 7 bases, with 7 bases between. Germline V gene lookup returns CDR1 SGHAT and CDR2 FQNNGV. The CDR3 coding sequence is TGTGCCAGCAGCTTAGGGCAGCTTGAAGCTTTCTTT. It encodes CASSLGQLEAFF.

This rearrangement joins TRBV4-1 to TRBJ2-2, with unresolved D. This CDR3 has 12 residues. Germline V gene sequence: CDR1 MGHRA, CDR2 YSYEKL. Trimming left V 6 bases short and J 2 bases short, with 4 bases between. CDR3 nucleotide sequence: TGCGCCAGCAGTCTAAACACCGGGGAGCTGTTTTTT. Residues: CASSLNTGELFF.

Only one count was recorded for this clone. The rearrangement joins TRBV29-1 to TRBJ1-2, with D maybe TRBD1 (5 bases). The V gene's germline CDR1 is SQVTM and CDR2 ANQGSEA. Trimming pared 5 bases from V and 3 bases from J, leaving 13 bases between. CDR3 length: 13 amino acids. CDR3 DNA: TGCAGCGTTCAGGGCGGGAGGGACTATGGCTACACCTTC. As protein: CSVQGGRDYGYTF.